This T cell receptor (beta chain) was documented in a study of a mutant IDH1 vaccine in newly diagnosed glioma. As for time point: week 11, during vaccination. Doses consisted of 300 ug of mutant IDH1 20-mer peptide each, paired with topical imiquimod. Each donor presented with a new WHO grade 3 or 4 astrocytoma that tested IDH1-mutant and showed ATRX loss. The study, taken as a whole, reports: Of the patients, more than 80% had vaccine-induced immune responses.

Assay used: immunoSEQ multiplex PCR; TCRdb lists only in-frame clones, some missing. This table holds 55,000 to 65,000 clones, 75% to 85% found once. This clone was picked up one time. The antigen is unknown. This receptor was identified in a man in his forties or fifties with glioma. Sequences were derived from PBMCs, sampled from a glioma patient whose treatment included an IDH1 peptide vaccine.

As DNA, the CDR3 is TGTGCCAGCAGCTTAAGAGGGGAAGAGACCCAGTACTTC. It is translated as CASSLRGEETQYF. The J gene is TRBJ2-5, the V gene TRBV11-3, with D tentatively TRBD1 or TRBD2 (5 bases each). The V gene lost 2 bases and the J gene lost 3 bases, with 7 bases spanning the gap. The length of the CDR3 is 13 residues. Germline CDR1 and CDR2: SGHNT and YENEEA.